The clone carrying this TCR beta chain was recorded a few times. The record originates from a study of shared clonotypes between healthy human individuals. V gave up 2 bases and J gave up 2 bases, with 10 bases separating them. Germline assignment: CDR1 SGHTA and CDR2 FQGNSA. The CDR3 is made up of 15 amino acids. The protocol was immunoSEQ multiplex PCR, while the TCRdb copy is restricted to in-frame clones and leaves out a portion. The sample contains about 1 million clones, about 74% of which appear only once. The chain carries TRBV7-2 and TRBJ1-3, with TRBD1 as a possible D gene (6 bases). The source is a man aged 18 to 35 in good health. Sequenced: memory CD4+ T cells sorted from blood. Subset specified: CD45RA-negative fraction. The CDR3 here is CASSLSWGPGNTIYF. In DNA form, the CDR3 reads TGTGCCAGCAGCTTATCTTGGGGGCCTGGAAACACCATATATTTT.